The 15 T cell receptor gamma chains given below trace back to one sample, sequenced in a study of Vδ1+ human thymocytes. Points from the study as a whole: In the thymus, TRG and TRD repertoires looked highly polyclonal with Gaussian CDR3 lengths.

These receptors are not linked to any known antigen. The template was reverse-transcribed extracted RNA. Multiplex PCR used pooled V-gene forward primers and a constant-region reverse primer to amplify CDR3s. TCRdb reanalysed the multiplex PCR reads with CATT. Here the sample spans roughly 7,000 gamma-chain clones, 42% being singletons. The sample taken for sequencing was Vdelta1+ gamma-delta thymocytes from the thymus. As for subset: FACS-sorted CD3+ TCRalphabeta- TCRVdelta1+ TCRVdelta2- thymocytes. Source of these receptors: a boy in the first two years of life who had congenital heart surgery.

The chain employs TRGV3 and TRGJ1 or TRGJ2. TCRdb is silent on the J gene; assignment here came from matching the DNA to germline. Germline CDR1 is VTNTFY and CDR2 is YDVSTARD (reference sequence). The CDR3 length is 12 residues. Trimming at V came to 3 bases and at J to 10 bases, leaving 9 bases not matched to a gene. This CDR3 is CATWDGSPKKLF. In DNA, the CDR3 is TGTGCCACCTGGGACGGAAGTCCCAAGAAACTCTTT.

This sequence joins TRGV3 and TRGJ1 or TRGJ2. The J gene comes from matching the DNA to germline here; TCRdb lacks it. The CDR3 is 14 residues long. Trimming cost V 0 bases and J 3 bases; bases outside gene matches: 5. Germline V gene sequence: CDR1 VTNTFY, CDR2 YDVSTARD (reference sequence). The chain's CDR3 is CATWDRRIYYKKLF. The CDR3 DNA is TGTGCCACCTGGGACAGGCGAATTTATTATAAGAAACTCTTT.

V gene TRGV3 combines with J gene TRGJP2. The J gene, absent from TCRdb, was called here by matching the DNA to germline. Germline V lookup: CDR1 VTNTFY, CDR2 YDVSTARD (reference sequence). The V segment lost 0 bases and the J segment 5 bases; nucleotides outside the gene matches: 9. The CDR3 consists of 16 residues. In nucleotides, the CDR3 is TGTGCCACCTGGGACAGGCTATGGGGCAGTGATTGGATCAAGACGTTT. Translation gives CATWDRLWGSDWIKTF.

Turning to this clone: At one end, the junction sequence differs from germline, possibly due to a read error. The rearrangement links TRGV5 to TRGJ1 or TRGJ2. The J gene comes from matching the DNA to germline here; TCRdb lacks it. The CDR3 loop spans 11 amino acids. Germline-derived CDR1 and CDR2 are VINAFY and YDVSNSKD. The CDR3: CAAWDSLKKLF. DNA of the CDR3: TGTGCCGCCTGGGACAGCCTTAAGAAACTCTTT.

About this clone: A much larger clone is a single base away; this may be a read error. The same CDR3 is also encoded by other DNA sequences in this sample. J is TRGJ1 or TRGJ2 and V is TRGV3. In the absence of a J gene in TCRdb, the DNA was matched to germline to assign it here. The length of the CDR3 is 12 residues. Germline V gene sequence: CDR1 VTNTFY, CDR2 YDVSTARD (reference sequence). V was clipped by 0 bases and J by 7 bases; unmatched bases: 3. The CDR3 sequence is CATWDRGYKKLF. CDR3 nucleotides: TGTGCCACCTGGGACAGGGGGTATAAGAAACTCTTT.

This clone was recorded a few times. V and J are TRGV9 and TRGJ1 or TRGJ2. This CDR3 comprises 14 residues. The junction had 6 bases not matched to a gene; V was cut back by 1 base and J by 3 bases. Germline loops: CDR1 GITISATS, CDR2 ISYDGTV (reference sequence). CDR3 DNA sequence: TGTGCCTTGTGGGAGGTCCCAAGTTATTATAAGAAACTCTTT. The encoded protein is CALWEVPSYYKKLF.

The V and J genes are TRGV9 and TRGJP1. TCRdb carries no J gene annotation; the J gene was assigned here by matching the DNA with germline. This CDR3 contains 15 residues. Per the germline V gene, CDR1 is GITISATS and CDR2 is ISYDGTV (reference sequence). V trimming: 3 bases; J trimming: 0 bases; junction bases outside the gene matches: 4. The CDR3: CALWEPYTTGWFKIF. The CDR3, as DNA: TGTGCCTTGTGGGAGCCTTATACCACTGGTTGGTTCAAGATATTT.

In the case of this clone: The junction differs from germline at one of its ends, possibly a read error. The rearrangement joins TRGV4 to TRGJ1 or TRGJ2. TCRdb carries no J gene annotation; the J gene was assigned here by matching the DNA with germline. The germline V gene encodes CDR1 EGSTGY and CDR2 YDSYTSSV. The length of the CDR3 is 12 residues. CDR3 nucleotides: TGTGCCACCTGGGATGGGCTCTATACGAAACTCTTT. Translated, it gives CATWDGLYTKLF.

This clone was found a few times. The chain couples TRGV5 to TRGJ1 or TRGJ2. The J gene, left out of TCRdb, was set here by checking the DNA against germline. CDR1 VINAFY and CDR2 YDVSNSKD come from the germline V gene. The CDR3 is 11 amino acids. With V trimmed by 3 bases and J by 7 bases, 3 bases remained unmatched. In DNA, the CDR3 is TGTGCCACCTGGGACCACTATAAGAAACTCTTT. It is translated as CATWDHYKKLF.

The chain has TRGV4 and TRGJ1 or TRGJ2. V was pared by 9 bases and J by 4 bases, with 3 bases of the junction left unmatched. This CDR3 comprises 10 residues. CDR1 is EGSTGY, CDR2 YDSYTSSV, per germline. The CDR3 DNA reads as TGTGCCACCGGGTATTATAAGAAACTCTTT. It yields the protein CATGYYKKLF.

V and J are TRGV5 and TRGJ1 or TRGJ2. TCRdb records no J gene; here it was assigned by comparing the DNA to germline. The germline gives CDR1 VINAFY, CDR2 YDVSNSKD. Trimming at V came to 7 bases and at J to 2 bases, leaving 11 bases not matched to a gene. CDR3 size: 14 residues. The CDR3, as DNA: TGTGCCACCTGTGATGGGGACGATTATTATAAGAAACTCTTT. Translation gives CATCDGDDYYKKLF.

The sample holds a few counts of this clone. V gene TRGV5 combines with J gene TRGJ1 or TRGJ2. Matching the DNA to germline supplied the J gene, which TCRdb does not give. The CDR3 totals 11 residues. Germline trimming cut 0 bases from V and 8 bases from J; bases unmatched to any gene: 1. The germline CDR1 and CDR2 sequences are VINAFY and YDVSNSKD. The CDR3 here is CATWDRHKKLF. The CDR3 DNA sequence: TGTGCCACCTGGGACAGGCATAAGAAACTCTTT.

This chain joins TRGV9 and TRGJ1 or TRGJ2. The J gene, not given by TCRdb, was assigned here from a germline match of the nucleotide sequence. V was pared by 0 bases and J by 5 bases, with 10 bases of the junction left unmatched. The CDR3 is made up of 15 amino acids. The germline V gene encodes CDR1 GITISATS and CDR2 ISYDGTV (reference sequence). The CDR3 DNA is TGTGCCTTGTGGGAGGTGCAGGGGTATGATTATAAGAAACTCTTT. Protein product: CALWEVQGYDYKKLF.

The J gene was recorded as TRGJ1 or TRGJ2; no V gene was called. The CDR3 totals 12 residues. The CDR3 DNA reads TGTGCCACCTGGGATGGGAGGTATAGGAAACTCTTT. Amino acids: CATWDGRYRKLF.

J is TRGJ1 or TRGJ2 and V is TRGV5. Matching the DNA to germline supplied the J gene, which TCRdb does not give. V dropped 3 bases and J dropped 9; count of bases not matched to a gene: 8. The CDR3 sequence is 12 residues long. Germline-derived CDR1 and CDR2 are VINAFY and YDVSNSKD. The CDR3 protein is CATWDRGLKKLF. CDR3 nucleotide sequence: TGTGCCACCTGGGACCGTGGACTTAAGAAACTCTTT.